This T cell receptor beta chain is drawn from a study of blood T cell repertoires in COVID-19. Across the whole study: Samples representing acute and convalescent COVID-19 were sourced from the United States, Italy and Spain. T cells, B-cell-depleted T cells, or PBMCs supplied cDNA or gDNA.

The CDR3 sequence is 17 residues long. The V and J ends lost 1 base and 7 bases respectively, with 23 bases between them. Germline V gives CDR1 MDHEN, CDR2 SYDVKM. In the study's own analysis: Reference gene primer amplification gave nucleated cell count estimates. The assay was immunoSEQ multiplex PCR, and TCRdb's table has in-frame clones only and misses some. The V and J calls and clone size come from that table; D and trimming were worked out from the DNA. The sample shows roughly 76,000 clones, around 93% of them seen only once. The source of this sequence is an older woman with active COVID-19. Sequenced input: peripheral blood. The rearrangement uses TRBV28 and TRBJ2-7; TRBD1 might be the D (5 bases). CDR3: CASSLYRGRGRLAEQYF. For the CDR3, the DNA is TGTGCCAGCAGTTTATATAGGGGAAGGGGCAGGCTTGCGGAGCAGTACTTC. Using reference TRBV28 and TRBJ2-7 for the parts outside the CDR3, the full variable domain is DVKVTQSSRYLVKRTGEKVFLECVQDMDHENMFWYRQDPGLGLRLIYFSYDVKMKEKGDIPEGYSVSREKKERFSLILESASTNQTSMYLCASSLYRGRGRLAEQYFGPGTRLTVT.